The rows below give T cell receptor beta chains drawn from one sample of a study of blood T cell repertoires in COVID-19. Sequenced by immunoSEQ multiplex PCR; TCRdb stores in-frame clones only, minus some. The table shows 150,000 to 200,000 clones, with around 87% occurring only once. The specimen was peripheral blood. The source is a man younger than 30 with active or convalescent COVID-19. CDR3s include the opening cysteine and the closing phenylalanine or tryptophan. The order of the fields is CDR3 length, clone size, D gene, J gene, V gene, CDR3 DNA, CDR3 protein. D genes are given only for firm matches. Only part of the rows carry a size: once, few, many, or a class if the clone is expanded.

cdr3_length: 14; clone_size: -; d_call: -; j_call: TRBJ1-4; v_call: TRBV9; cdr3_nt: TGTGCCAGCAGCGTAGGACAGATCGGCGAAAAACTGTTTTTT; cdr3_aa: CASSVGQIGEKLFF
cdr3_length: 14; clone_size: -; d_call: -; j_call: TRBJ2-5; v_call: TRBV5-5; cdr3_nt: TGTGCCAGCAGCCCTCAAGGGCGGGGAGAGACCCAGTACTTC; cdr3_aa: CASSPQGRGETQYF
cdr3_length: 18; clone_size: -; d_call: -; j_call: TRBJ1-1; v_call: TRBV7-9; cdr3_nt: TGTGCCAGCAGCTTACTAGATCTTGGAGGGGCTGTTGACACTGAAGCTTTCTTT; cdr3_aa: CASSLLDLGGAVDTEAFF
cdr3_length: 15; clone_size: -; d_call: TRBD2; j_call: TRBJ2-7; v_call: TRBV11-3; cdr3_nt: TGTGCCAGCAGCCCTTTAACTACAGGCGGGGGAGAGCAGTACTTC; cdr3_aa: CASSPLTTGGGEQYF
cdr3_length: 14; clone_size: -; d_call: -; j_call: TRBJ1-1; v_call: TRBV5-5; cdr3_nt: TGTGCCAGCAGCTTTCCGCAGGGAGGTACTGAAGCTTTCTTT; cdr3_aa: CASSFPQGGTEAFF
cdr3_length: 12; clone_size: few; d_call: -; j_call: TRBJ1-2; v_call: TRBV2; cdr3_nt: TGTGCCAGCACAGGGATAGACTATGGCTACACCTTC; cdr3_aa: CASTGIDYGYTF
cdr3_length: 11; clone_size: -; d_call: -; j_call: TRBJ2-1; v_call: TRBV5-1; cdr3_nt: TGCGCCAGCAGACTAGGGGGTGAGCAGTTCTTC; cdr3_aa: CASRLGGEQFF
cdr3_length: 19; clone_size: -; d_call: -; j_call: TRBJ2-6; v_call: TRBV4-3; cdr3_nt: TGCGCCAGCAGCCAAGATTGGGCAGGGGTAGTCTCTGGGGCCAACGTCCTGACTTTC; cdr3_aa: CASSQDWAGVVSGANVLTF
cdr3_length: 13; clone_size: -; d_call: -; j_call: TRBJ1-5; v_call: TRBV29-1; cdr3_nt: TGCAGCGTTGAAACGGCGGCCAATCAGCCCCAGCATTTT; cdr3_aa: CSVETAANQPQHF
cdr3_length: 14; clone_size: -; d_call: -; j_call: TRBJ2-5; v_call: TRBV9; cdr3_nt: TGTGCCAGCAGCGTTGGCGGATTTGAAGAGACCCAGTACTTC; cdr3_aa: CASSVGGFEETQYF
cdr3_length: 15; clone_size: -; d_call: TRBD1; j_call: TRBJ2-5; v_call: TRBV12-5; cdr3_nt: TGTGCTAGTGGTTCCGGACAGGGGGGGCAAGAGACCCAGTACTTC; cdr3_aa: CASGSGQGGQETQYF
cdr3_length: 15; clone_size: -; d_call: TRBD2; j_call: TRBJ2-1; v_call: TRBV19; cdr3_nt: TGTGCCAGTAGTATAGATAGCGGGTTCTACAATGAGCAGTTCTTC; cdr3_aa: CASSIDSGFYNEQFF
cdr3_length: 17; clone_size: -; d_call: TRBD2; j_call: TRBJ2-1; v_call: TRBV24-1; cdr3_nt: TGTGCCACCAGTGACCGAGGACTAGCGGGGAACAGGAATGAGCAGTTCTTC; cdr3_aa: CATSDRGLAGNRNEQFF
cdr3_length: 16; clone_size: -; d_call: TRBD2; j_call: TRBJ2-1; v_call: TRBV24-1; cdr3_nt: TGTGCCACCAGTGATTTGGGACTAGCGAAAAACAATGAGCAGTTCTTC; cdr3_aa: CATSDLGLAKNNEQFF
cdr3_length: 13; clone_size: -; d_call: -; j_call: TRBJ1-3; v_call: TRBV5-6; cdr3_nt: TGTGCCAGCAGCTACTACCGAGGAAACACCATATATTTT; cdr3_aa: CASSYYRGNTIYF
cdr3_length: 13; clone_size: once; d_call: TRBD1; j_call: TRBJ1-2; v_call: TRBV5-1; cdr3_nt: TGCGCCAGCAGTCCGAGACAGGGAGATGGCTACACCTTC; cdr3_aa: CASSPRQGDGYTF
cdr3_length: 20; clone_size: -; d_call: -; j_call: TRBJ2-6; v_call: TRBV5-1; cdr3_nt: TGCGCCAGCAGCTTCGCAGGAGATAGGACAGACAGCTCTGGGGCCAACGTCCTGACTTTC; cdr3_aa: CASSFAGDRTDSSGANVLTF
cdr3_length: 16; clone_size: -; d_call: TRBD1; j_call: TRBJ1-1; v_call: TRBV6-6; cdr3_nt: TGTGCCAGCAGTTACTCAAGGCAGGGGGAAGGTCCTGAAGCTTTCTTT; cdr3_aa: CASSYSRQGEGPEAFF
cdr3_length: 13; clone_size: once; d_call: -; j_call: TRBJ1-4; v_call: TRBV11-3; cdr3_nt: TGTGCCAGCAGCGCCGGGAGAAATGAAAAACTGTTTTTT; cdr3_aa: CASSAGRNEKLFF
cdr3_length: 15; clone_size: -; d_call: TRBD1; j_call: TRBJ1-5; v_call: TRBV24-1; cdr3_nt: TGTGCCACCGGATACGGACAGGGTGAGGGTCAGCCCCAGCATTTT; cdr3_aa: CATGYGQGEGQPQHF
cdr3_length: 13; clone_size: -; d_call: -; j_call: TRBJ2-5; v_call: TRBV5-4; cdr3_nt: TGTGCCAGCAGCCCACAGGTACAAGAGACCCAGTACTTC; cdr3_aa: CASSPQVQETQYF
cdr3_length: 14; clone_size: few; d_call: -; j_call: TRBJ1-1; v_call: TRBV11-1; cdr3_nt: TGTGCCAGCAGCTTAAACGGGATGAACACTGAAGCTTTCTTT; cdr3_aa: CASSLNGMNTEAFF
cdr3_length: 13; clone_size: -; d_call: -; j_call: TRBJ2-7; v_call: TRBV12-5; cdr3_nt: TGTGCTAGTGCCGGCGGCTCCTACTACGAGCAGTACTTC; cdr3_aa: CASAGGSYYEQYF
cdr3_length: 17; clone_size: -; d_call: TRBD1; j_call: TRBJ1-1; v_call: TRBV5-4; cdr3_nt: TGTGCCAGCGCGAACTTTGACAGGGGGCTCGAGAACACTGAAGCTTTCTTT; cdr3_aa: CASANFDRGLENTEAFF
cdr3_length: 17; clone_size: -; d_call: -; j_call: TRBJ1-2; v_call: TRBV14; cdr3_nt: TGTGCCAGCAGCCAAGCAGGTCACCCGATTTATAACTATGGCTACACCTTC; cdr3_aa: CASSQAGHPIYNYGYTF
cdr3_length: 18; clone_size: -; d_call: TRBD2; j_call: TRBJ2-6; v_call: TRBV24-1; cdr3_nt: TGTGCCACCAGTGATGAGACTAGCGGGAGCTCTGGGGCCAACGTCCTGACTTTC; cdr3_aa: CATSDETSGSSGANVLTF
cdr3_length: 15; clone_size: -; d_call: TRBD1; j_call: TRBJ1-5; v_call: TRBV5-6; cdr3_nt: TGTGCCAGCAGCAAGACAGGGATCGGCAATCAGCCCCAGCATTTT; cdr3_aa: CASSKTGIGNQPQHF
cdr3_length: 14; clone_size: -; d_call: TRBD1; j_call: TRBJ1-5; v_call: TRBV25-1; cdr3_nt: TGTGCCAGCAGTGACGACAGGGTCAATCAGCCCCAGCATTTT; cdr3_aa: CASSDDRVNQPQHF
cdr3_length: 13; clone_size: many; d_call: -; j_call: TRBJ2-7; v_call: TRBV5-6; cdr3_nt: TGTGCCAGCAGCTTGGGTCCTCAGGGCGAGCAGTACTTC; cdr3_aa: CASSLGPQGEQYF
cdr3_length: 14; clone_size: -; d_call: -; j_call: TRBJ1-3; v_call: TRBV5-8; cdr3_nt: TGTGCCAGCAGCGCAGTTTACTCTGGAAACACCATATATTTT; cdr3_aa: CASSAVYSGNTIYF
cdr3_length: 17; clone_size: -; d_call: TRBD1; j_call: TRBJ1-2; v_call: TRBV9; cdr3_nt: TGTGCCAGCAGCGTAGGACCGGCCGGGACAGGTATTTATGGCTACACCTTC; cdr3_aa: CASSVGPAGTGIYGYTF
cdr3_length: 15; clone_size: -; d_call: TRBD1; j_call: TRBJ1-1; v_call: TRBV7-9; cdr3_nt: TGTGCCAGCAGTACGCCAGGGGGGCAGAACACTGAAGCTTTCTTT; cdr3_aa: CASSTPGGQNTEAFF
cdr3_length: 13; clone_size: -; d_call: -; j_call: TRBJ1-1; v_call: TRBV5-4; cdr3_nt: TGTGCCAGCAGCGCAGGGGTAGGGTCTGAAGCTTTCTTT; cdr3_aa: CASSAGVGSEAFF
cdr3_length: 14; clone_size: -; d_call: TRBD1; j_call: TRBJ1-2; v_call: TRBV4-1; cdr3_nt: TGCGCCAGCAGCCGTCCAGGGGGGAACTATGGCTACACCTTC; cdr3_aa: CASSRPGGNYGYTF
cdr3_length: 18; clone_size: -; d_call: -; j_call: TRBJ1-5; v_call: TRBV6-4; cdr3_nt: TGTGCCAGCAGTGACCCGAGATACCTGGGGAGGGGGAATCAGCCCCAGCATTTT; cdr3_aa: CASSDPRYLGRGNQPQHF
cdr3_length: 13; clone_size: -; d_call: -; j_call: TRBJ1-1; v_call: TRBV2; cdr3_nt: TGTGCCAGCAGTGAGTTTGGAGGCACTGAAGCTTTCTTT; cdr3_aa: CASSEFGGTEAFF
cdr3_length: 15; clone_size: -; d_call: TRBD1; j_call: TRBJ1-1; v_call: TRBV2; cdr3_nt: TGTGCCAGCAGCACCAGTACAGGGGTGGGAACTGAAGCTTTCTTT; cdr3_aa: CASSTSTGVGTEAFF
cdr3_length: 15; clone_size: -; d_call: -; j_call: TRBJ2-1; v_call: TRBV14; cdr3_nt: TGTGCCAGCAGCCAAGAAATGGACAGATACAATGAGCAGTTCTTC; cdr3_aa: CASSQEMDRYNEQFF
cdr3_length: 14; clone_size: -; d_call: TRBD2; j_call: TRBJ2-5; v_call: TRBV9; cdr3_nt: TGTGCCAGCAGCGTAGGGACTAGCCAAGAGACCCAGTACTTC; cdr3_aa: CASSVGTSQETQYF
cdr3_length: 15; clone_size: -; d_call: TRBD2; j_call: TRBJ2-5; v_call: TRBV5-1; cdr3_nt: TGCGCCAGCAGCACAGGACTAGCGGGACAAGAGACCCAGTACTTC; cdr3_aa: CASSTGLAGQETQYF
cdr3_length: 16; clone_size: -; d_call: -; j_call: TRBJ2-2; v_call: TRBV28; cdr3_nt: TGTGCCAGCAGTCGAAGCCTAAGGACAGCGGCCGGGGAGCTGTTTTTT; cdr3_aa: CASSRSLRTAAGELFF
cdr3_length: 14; clone_size: once; d_call: -; j_call: TRBJ1-2; v_call: TRBV27; cdr3_nt: TGTGCCAGCAGCCCACAGTCGGGAATCTATGGCTACACCTTC; cdr3_aa: CASSPQSGIYGYTF
cdr3_length: 14; clone_size: -; d_call: -; j_call: TRBJ1-1; v_call: TRBV5-1; cdr3_nt: TGCGCCAGCAGCTCCCGGTCATCCGACACTGAAGCTTTCTTT; cdr3_aa: CASSSRSSDTEAFF
cdr3_length: 14; clone_size: -; d_call: TRBD1; j_call: TRBJ1-2; v_call: TRBV3-1/TRBV3-2; cdr3_nt: TGTGCCAGCAGCCATCTACAGGGGGCGGAGGGCTACACCTTC; cdr3_aa: CASSHLQGAEGYTF
cdr3_length: 15; clone_size: -; d_call: -; j_call: TRBJ1-4; v_call: TRBV18; cdr3_nt: TGTGCCAGCTCACCACGGGCTTCAACTAATGAAAAACTGTTTTTT; cdr3_aa: CASSPRASTNEKLFF
cdr3_length: 20; clone_size: -; d_call: TRBD2; j_call: TRBJ2-3; v_call: TRBV4-1; cdr3_nt: TGCGCCAGCAGCCAAGTAACCCCATATAGGACTAGCGGGACTGGGAATACGCAGTATTTT; cdr3_aa: CASSQVTPYRTSGTGNTQYF
cdr3_length: 15; clone_size: once; d_call: -; j_call: TRBJ1-4; v_call: TRBV24-1; cdr3_nt: TGTGCCACCAGTGATTCCAGGGTTTTGGATGAAAAACTGTTTTTT; cdr3_aa: CATSDSRVLDEKLFF
cdr3_length: 15; clone_size: -; d_call: -; j_call: TRBJ2-3; v_call: TRBV11-2; cdr3_nt: TGTGCCAGCAGCTTAGCAGACAGAAGCACAGATACGCAGTATTTT; cdr3_aa: CASSLADRSTDTQYF
cdr3_length: 15; clone_size: -; d_call: TRBD1; j_call: TRBJ1-4; v_call: TRBV25-1; cdr3_nt: TGTGCCAGCAGTAGCCTGGGACAGCTGAATGAAAAACTGTTTTTT; cdr3_aa: CASSSLGQLNEKLFF
cdr3_length: 15; clone_size: -; d_call: -; j_call: TRBJ1-2; v_call: TRBV18; cdr3_nt: TGTGCCAGCTCACCCGACAGTGTTCCTGGCTATGGCTACACCTTC; cdr3_aa: CASSPDSVPGYGYTF
cdr3_length: 14; clone_size: -; d_call: -; j_call: TRBJ2-3; v_call: TRBV27; cdr3_nt: TGTGCCAGCAGCCGGGGTTTGGCCGCAGATACGCAGTATTTT; cdr3_aa: CASSRGLAADTQYF
cdr3_length: 12; clone_size: -; d_call: -; j_call: TRBJ2-1; v_call: TRBV2; cdr3_nt: TGTGCCAGCAGCCTCACTAGGGATGAGCAGTTCTTC; cdr3_aa: CASSLTRDEQFF
cdr3_length: 15; clone_size: -; d_call: -; j_call: TRBJ1-1; v_call: TRBV13; cdr3_nt: TGTGCCAGCAGCCCGGGGGAGGGCGTGAACACTGAAGCTTTCTTT; cdr3_aa: CASSPGEGVNTEAFF
cdr3_length: 13; clone_size: -; d_call: -; j_call: TRBJ1-1; v_call: TRBV12-3/TRBV12-4; cdr3_nt: TGTGCCAGCAGTTTAGGGCGGGGGATAGAGGCTTTCTTT; cdr3_aa: CASSLGRGIEAFF
cdr3_length: 18; clone_size: -; d_call: TRBD1; j_call: TRBJ1-5; v_call: TRBV27; cdr3_nt: TGTGCCAGCAGTTTGCTCCTCCCGGGACAGGGGGGAGATCAGCCCCAGCATTTT; cdr3_aa: CASSLLLPGQGGDQPQHF